One sample yielded the 18 T cell receptor beta chains listed below, sequenced in a study of blood T cells in healthy people across ages. The second PCR ran roughly 7 to 12 cycles with a sample-barcoded 5' primer and J-beta primers. TCRdb processed the 5' RACE reads anew with MiXCR; each CDR3 protein has one entry. This table has about 620,000 distinct CDR3 sequences, more than 45% appearing once. The source material was blood. These receptors originate from a woman of 80 years or more in good health.

This clonotype appeared many times. As DNA, the CDR3 is TGTGCCAGCAGCGTAGAAGGAACAAAGACTAACTATGGCTACACCTTC. This encodes CASSVEGTKTNYGYTF. V is TRBV9 and J is TRBJ1-2, with D unresolved. This CDR3 is built from 16 residues. Germline CDR1 and CDR2: SGDLS and YYNGEE. The ends were cut back, 0 bases at V and 0 bases at J, with 12 bases in the middle.

The rearrangement links TRBV7-8 to TRBJ1-2; D may be TRBD1 (5 bases). Trimming pared 6 bases from V and 5 bases from J, leaving 13 bases between. This CDR3 spans 13 amino acids. Germline V gene data show CDR1 as SGHVS and CDR2 as FQNEAQ. DNA for the CDR3: TGTGCCAGCAGGGAGGGGACGCAATATGGCTACACCTTC. Protein sequence: CASREGTQYGYTF.

This clonotype was detected many times. This rearrangement joins TRBV5-4 to TRBJ2-5, with 7 bases matching TRBD1. CDR3 length: 16 amino acids. Looked up from germline, CDR1 is SGHNT and CDR2 is YYREEE (reference sequence). With V trimmed by 0 bases and J by 1 base, 6 bases remained unmatched. As DNA, the CDR3 is TGTGCCAGCAGCTTGGACCCGGGACAGCTCCAAGAGACCCAGTACTTC. This sequence encodes CASSLDPGQLQETQYF.

The chain employs TRBV2 and TRBJ2-3; the D call may be TRBD1 or TRBD2 (5 bases each). This CDR3 comprises 14 residues. The V gene lost 6 bases and the J gene lost 0 bases, with 10 bases spanning the gap. Germline V gene data show CDR1 as SNHLY and CDR2 as FYNNEI. The CDR3 bases are TGTGCCAGCAGAGCCGGGGACAGCACAGATACGCAGTATTTT. Amino acid sequence: CASRAGDSTDTQYF.

This clonotype was recorded at least ten times. V gene TRBV6-5 combines with J gene TRBJ2-3; 7 bases match TRBD1. Germline lookup yields CDR1 MNHEY and CDR2 SVGAGI. The V gene end was trimmed by 1 base and the J gene end by 0 bases; junction bases not matched to a gene: 10. This CDR3 has 18 amino acids. In DNA form, the CDR3 reads TGTGCCAGCAGTTACTTGGGAGAGAAGACAGGGAGCACAGATACGCAGTATTTT. It is translated as CASSYLGEKTGSTDTQYF.

This clonotype was found a few times. The chain employs TRBV5-1 and TRBJ1-2; 9 bases line up with TRBD1. Looked up from germline, CDR1 is SGHRS and CDR2 is YFSETQ. The CDR3 has 14 residues. Trimming at V came to 3 bases and at J to 6 bases, leaving 6 bases not matched to a gene. CDR3 region: CASSSGTGRDGYTF. CDR3 DNA sequence: TGCGCCAGCAGCTCTGGGACAGGGAGAGATGGCTACACCTTC.

This clonotype was detected a few times. The rearrangement links TRBV12-3 or TRBV12-4 to TRBJ1-5; 7 nucleotides agree with TRBD1. Trimming cost V 3 bases and J 7 bases; bases outside gene matches: 9. The CDR3 loop spans 15 amino acids. The CDR3 loop is CASSFGSGGAQPQHF. As DNA, the CDR3 is TGTGCCAGCAGTTTCGGCTCAGGGGGGGCCCAGCCCCAGCATTTT.

The chain has TRBV2 and TRBJ2-1; 9 bases are a match to TRBD2. The J call may be incorrect, as the DNA end agrees better with TRBJ2-7. Germline-derived CDR1 and CDR2 are SNHLY and FYNNEI. The CDR3 is 15 amino acids. The CDR3 DNA sequence: TGTGCCAGCAGTAACGGACTAGCGCGCTACAATGAGCAGTACTTC. Encoded protein: CASSNGLARYNEQYF.

About this clonotype itself: Being one base from a much bigger clone, this may be a read error. The chain couples TRBV12-3 or TRBV12-4 to TRBJ2-4; D tentatively reads TRBD1 or TRBD2 (5 bases each). Near its end, the DNA agrees better with TRBJ2-7, so the J call may be wrong. This CDR3 comprises 14 residues. For the CDR3, the DNA is TGTGCCAACAGTTTTGGGGACGGACCCTACGAGCAGTACTTC. Its protein product is CANSFGDGPYEQYF.

J is TRBJ2-2 and V is TRBV7-2; no reliable D call. Germline CDR1 and CDR2: SGHTA and FQGNSA. This CDR3 comprises 14 residues. The V end lost 0 bases, the J end lost 6 bases, and 8 bases lay between the germline ends. Written as DNA, the CDR3 is TGTGCCAGCAGCTTAGCGCCTCGTTCCGGGGAGCTGTTTTTT. Amino acid sequence: CASSLAPRSGELFF.

This clonotype was seen more than once but under ten times. A read error is possible here, since a much larger clone lies one base away. The V call is TRBV20-1, the J call TRBJ2-7, with 7 bases fitting TRBD2. V shed 4 bases and J 7 bases; nucleotides not matched to a gene: 7. Germline V gene data show CDR1 as DFQATT and CDR2 as SNEGSKA (reference sequence). The CDR3 has 12 residues. CDR3 nucleotide sequence: TGCAGTGCTACGGGAGGCATTTATGAGCAGTACTTC. Protein: CSATGGIYEQYF.

There are many counts of this clonotype. V gene TRBV7-2 combines with J gene TRBJ2-1; TRBD2 might be the D (6 bases). The CDR3 runs to 15 residues. V lost 4 bases and J 2 bases, leaving 12 bases between the germline ends. Germline V gives CDR1 SGHTA, CDR2 FQGNSA. CDR3 protein: CASSSGIAAYNEQFF. For the CDR3, the DNA is TGTGCCAGCAGCTCCGGAATAGCGGCCTACAATGAGCAGTTCTTC.

CDR3 in amino acids: CSVETDRGPQETQYF. CDR3 in DNA: TGCAGCGTTGAAACGGACAGGGGGCCTCAAGAGACCCAGTACTTC. The chain carries TRBV29-1 and TRBJ2-7; 11 nucleotides agree with TRBD1. The closer fit of TRBJ2-5 to the DNA end suggests the J call may be wrong. Germline V gives CDR1 SQVTM, CDR2 ANQGSEA. The CDR3 has 15 residues.

The chain uses TRBV12-3 or TRBV12-4 and TRBJ2-3, with D tentatively TRBD2 (6 bases). Trimming removed 10 bases from V and 6 bases from J, with 17 bases in between. The CDR3 is 13 amino acids. The DNA of the CDR3 is TGTGCCACTACTGGAGGGGCGAGGGATACGCAGTATTTT. It encodes CATTGGARDTQYF.

This clonotype was seen a handful of times. This rearrangement joins TRBV5-1 to TRBJ1-1, with 7 bases identical to TRBD1. The CDR3 contains 16 residues. Germline loops: CDR1 SGHRS, CDR2 YFSETQ. Unmatched junction bases numbered 11, after V lost 4 bases and J lost 2 bases. For the CDR3, the DNA is TGCGCCAGCAGCGGAGGGACAGTTGCGGACAACACTGAAGCTTTCTTT. It is translated as CASSGGTVADNTEAFF.

The gene calls are TRBV29-1 and TRBJ2-7; 11 bases match TRBD2. This CDR3 is built from 13 residues. The germline V gene has CDR1 SQVTM and CDR2 ANQGSEA. The CDR3 bases are TGCGGCGCGGGGACTAGCGGAACCTACGAGCAGTACTTC. This translates into CGAGTSGTYEQYF.

This clonotype was counted a single time. A much larger clone lies a single base off, so this may be a read error. The chain is built from TRBV20-1 and TRBJ2-1; TRBD2 aligns across 12 bases. Germline CDR1 DFQATT, CDR2 SNEGSKA (reference sequence). The trim removed 6 bases at V and 10 bases at J, leaving 7 bases unmatched. The CDR3 runs to 13 residues. CDR3 sequence reads: CSAKLAGGREQFF. Here the CDR3 DNA reads TGCAGTGCCAAACTAGCGGGAGGACGCGAGCAGTTCTTC.

This clonotype was found many times. The chain carries TRBV12-3 or TRBV12-4 and TRBJ2-5; TRBD1 matches at 7 bases. Trimming removed 5 bases from V and 3 bases from J; junction bases left unmatched: 9. This CDR3 spans 15 amino acids. CDR3 protein: CASSTLQGREETQYF. Here the CDR3 DNA reads TGTGCCAGCAGTACCTTACAGGGGAGAGAAGAGACCCAGTACTTC.